This entry lists 27 T cell receptor beta chains sequenced from one sample in a study of shared clonotypes between healthy human individuals. The protocol was immunoSEQ multiplex PCR, while the TCRdb copy is restricted to in-frame clones and leaves out a portion. The repertoire holds some 1.5 million clones, roughly 96% seen once, with 0.95% to 1.5% in the top ten. The sequenced sample was naive CD4+ T cells sorted from blood. The subset here: CD45RA+ positively selected. All receptors come from a man younger than 40 in good health.

The chain has TRBV2 and TRBJ1-5; a possible D gene is TRBD1 (5 bases). Germline V gene data show CDR1 as SNHLY and CDR2 as FYNNEI. The CDR3 length is 13 residues. Trimming left V 5 bases short and J 6 bases short, with 11 bases between. The CDR3 reads CASSTGPLQPQHF. Here the CDR3 DNA reads TGTGCCAGCAGTACGGGACCGCTTCAGCCCCAGCATTTT.

The table lists this clone with a count of one. The chain joins TRBV2 to TRBJ2-2; D gene ambiguous. The CDR3 consists of 12 residues. Deletions cut 4 bases from V and 7 bases from J, with 7 bases between. Germline V gene lookup returns CDR1 SNHLY and CDR2 FYNNEI. The CDR3 sequence is CASSALLGELFF. In nucleotides, the CDR3 is TGTGCCAGCAGTGCGCTACTCGGGGAGCTGTTTTTT.

J is TRBJ2-1 and V is TRBV2, with TRBD1 matching over 9 bases. This CDR3 has 18 amino acids. With 6 bases clipped from V and 10 bases from J, the junction kept 22 bases outside the gene matches. CDR1 and CDR2 (germline): SNHLY, FYNNEI. CDR3 in DNA: TGTGCCAGCAGGAAAAAACCCGTGGAGGGACAGGGCATTAGGGAGCAGTTCTTC. Its protein product is CASRKKPVEGQGIREQFF.

This sequence joins TRBV19 and TRBJ2-5; D is perhaps TRBD1 (6 bases). Germline V lookup: CDR1 LNHDA, CDR2 SQIVND (reference sequence). V dropped 2 bases and J dropped 2 bases, with 12 bases sitting between them. This CDR3 is 15 amino acids long. CDR3 nucleotide sequence: TGTGCCAGTAGTATATCCGGGACATATCAAGAGACCCAGTACTTC. Translated, it gives CASSISGTYQETQYF.

The chain combines TRBV7-9 with TRBJ2-1, with D possibly called TRBD1 or TRBD2 (5 bases each). CDR3 length: 14 amino acids. CDR1 is SEHNR, CDR2 FQNEAQ, per germline (reference sequence). Between the trimmed V and J ends, which lost 1 base and 9 bases, there was a span of 13 bases. The CDR3: CASSLGDPLSEQFF. CDR3 nucleotide sequence: TGTGCCAGCAGCTTAGGGGACCCCTTGAGTGAGCAGTTCTTC.

V is TRBV19 and J is TRBJ2-1; TRBD2 aligns across 8 bases. This CDR3 spans 13 amino acids. In germline, CDR1 is LNHDA, CDR2 SQIVND (reference sequence). The V segment lost 4 bases and the J segment 8 bases; nucleotides outside the gene matches: 4. The CDR3 DNA reads as TGTGCCAGTAGTACCGGACTAGCATATGAGCAGTTCTTC. This codes for CASSTGLAYEQFF.

The chain has TRBV18 and TRBJ1-3, with D tentatively TRBD1 (5 bases). The germline V gene encodes CDR1 KGHSH and CDR2 LQKENI. The CDR3 totals 17 residues. V was cut by 2 bases and J by 1 base, with 15 bases left in between. The CDR3 spells CASSPVGGAISGNTIYF. The CDR3 DNA reads as TGTGCCAGCTCACCAGTAGGCGGGGCCATTTCTGGAAACACCATATATTTT.

A remark on this clone: Other nucleotide sequences from this sample produce the same CDR3. This rearrangement joins TRBV9 to TRBJ2-3; TRBD2 is a possible D gene (5 bases). Trimming stripped 1 base from V and 0 bases from J, with 9 bases between. Germline assignment: CDR1 SGDLS and CDR2 YYNGEE. This CDR3 region has 15 residues. CDR3 amino acids: CASSVLATSTDTQYF. As DNA, the CDR3 is TGTGCCAGCAGCGTATTAGCGACTAGCACAGATACGCAGTATTTT.

V and J are TRBV5-5 and TRBJ2-5; D remains ambiguous. The CDR3 runs to 13 residues. CDR1 SGHKS and CDR2 YYEKEE come from the germline V gene (reference sequence). V was pared by 7 bases and J by 9 bases, with 19 bases between. This CDR3 is CASGVGLFEAQYF. The CDR3 DNA sequence: TGTGCCAGCGGGGTCGGGCTATTTGAGGCCCAGTACTTC. Using reference TRBV5-5 and TRBJ2-5 for the parts outside the CDR3, the full variable domain is DAGVTQSPTHLIKTRGQQVTLRCSPISGHKSVSWYQQVLGQGPQFIFQYYEKEERGRGNFPDRFSARQFPNYSSELNVNALLLGDSALYLCASGVGLFEAQYFGPGTRLLVL.

The rearrangement links TRBV28 to TRBJ1-5, with D perhaps matching TRBD1 (5 bases). This CDR3 has 16 residues. V was clipped by 2 bases and J by 1 base, with 12 bases between them. Germline CDR1 MDHEN, CDR2 SYDVKM. The CDR3 DNA reads TGTGCCAGCAGTTTAAGGGGCAGGGTCAGCAATCAGCCCCAGCATTTT. Amino acids: CASSLRGRVSNQPQHF.

The genes are TRBV6-1 and TRBJ1-1, with 8 nucleotides matching TRBD1. The germline CDR1 and CDR2 sequences are MNHNS and SASEGT. The CDR3 is made up of 14 amino acids. The V segment lost 8 bases and the J segment 3 bases; nucleotides outside the gene matches: 8. DNA of the CDR3: TGTGCCAGCGAATTTCAGGGGGCACACACTGAAGCTTTCTTT. It codes for CASEFQGAHTEAFF.

The V gene is TRBV7-9, the J gene TRBJ2-1; 7 bases match TRBD2. The CDR3 runs to 16 residues. The germline V gene has CDR1 SEHNR and CDR2 FQNEAQ (reference sequence). V lost 2 bases, J lost 2 bases, and 6 bases stayed unmatched. The CDR3 coding sequence is TGTGCCAGCAGCTTAAGCGGGATGGGGCCCTACAATGAGCAGTTCTTC. It translates to CASSLSGMGPYNEQFF.

A word on this clone: In the same sample, other DNA sequences code for this CDR3. The gene calls are TRBV18 and TRBJ2-5, with 7 bases matching TRBD1. There are 14 residues in the CDR3. The junction had 4 bases not matched to a gene; V was cut back by 1 base and J by 5 bases. The germline gives CDR1 KGHSH, CDR2 LQKENI. The CDR3 sequence is CASSPQGGAETQYF. The CDR3 DNA sequence: TGTGCCAGCTCACCACAAGGGGGCGCGGAGACCCAGTACTTC.

CDR3 coding DNA: TGCGCCAGCAGCGCGCGGGACAGGAGAAATGAAAAACTGTTTTTT. Translating it yields CASSARDRRNEKLFF. The chain carries TRBV5-1 and TRBJ1-4; 8 bases fit TRBD1. The J segment lost 5 bases and the V segment lost 4 bases, leaving 7 bases of the junction unmatched. Germline V lookup: CDR1 SGHRS, CDR2 YFSETQ. The CDR3 is 15 amino acids.

The rearrangement joins TRBV7-2 to TRBJ2-1; 12 bases are a match to TRBD2. This CDR3 region has 16 residues. After removal of 8 bases from V and 6 bases from J, the junction contained 11 bases not matched to a gene. Germline-derived CDR1 and CDR2 are SGHTA and FQGNSA. The CDR3 loop reads CASRPWASGRANEQFF. The CDR3 DNA reads as TGTGCCAGCCGACCGTGGGCTAGCGGGAGGGCCAATGAGCAGTTCTTC.

The V and J genes are TRBV19 and TRBJ1-2; 11 bases match TRBD1. Germline lookup yields CDR1 LNHDA and CDR2 SQIVND (reference sequence). CDR3 size: 15 residues. V trimming: 5 bases; J trimming: 3 bases; junction bases outside the gene matches: 5. DNA of the CDR3: TGTGCCAGTAGTCCCTGGACAGGGGGCGACTATGGCTACACCTTC. Residues: CASSPWTGGDYGYTF.

The CDR3 is CASSDRNNEKLFF. The CDR3 region has the DNA TGTGCCAGCAGCGACAGGAATAATGAAAAACTGTTTTTT. The chain joins TRBV7-2 to TRBJ1-4; D possibly corresponds to TRBD1 (6 bases). Germline V lookup: CDR1 SGHTA, CDR2 FQGNSA. This CDR3 region has 13 residues. V gave up 5 bases and J gave up 4 bases, with 8 bases separating them.

The chain combines TRBV5-4 with TRBJ1-2; D unclear. The CDR3 runs to 14 residues. Germline lookup yields CDR1 SGHNT and CDR2 YYREEE (reference sequence). The germline V and J ends were trimmed by 1 base and 8 bases, with 15 bases remaining between them. In DNA form, the CDR3 reads TGTGCCAGCAGCTTGTGGATCCCAACTCGGGGCTACACCTTC. It encodes CASSLWIPTRGYTF. Full variable domain (outside the CDR3, taken from reference TRBV5-4 and TRBJ1-2): ETGVTQSPTHLIKTRGQQVTLRCSSQSGHNTVSWYQQALGQGPQFIFQYYREEENGRGNFPPRFSGLQFPNYSSELNVNALELDDSALYLCASSLWIPTRGYTFGSGTRLTVV.

This rearrangement joins TRBV19 to TRBJ2-7; D gene ambiguous. Per germline, CDR1 LNHDA and CDR2 SQIVND (reference sequence). V lost 4 bases, J lost 2 bases, and 6 bases lay in between. This CDR3 is 12 amino acids long. The DNA of the CDR3 is TGTGCCAGTAGTAATCGGCCCTACGAGCAGTACTTC. Amino acid sequence: CASSNRPYEQYF.

The V gene is TRBV4-1, the J gene TRBJ2-3; 9 bases match TRBD2. Germline V gives CDR1 MGHRA, CDR2 YSYEKL. V lost 4 bases to trimming and J lost 1 base; unmatched junction nucleotides: 3. The CDR3 is 15 amino acids. For the CDR3, the DNA is TGCGCCAGCAGCCGGTCTAGCGGGGGCACAGATACGCAGTATTTT. Translation: CASSRSSGGTDTQYF.

Points on this clone: The same CDR3 arises from other DNA sequences in this sample as well. This chain links TRBV28 with TRBJ2-7; D is unclear. Looked up from germline, CDR1 is MDHEN and CDR2 is SYDVKM. The CDR3 sequence is 12 residues long. Between the trimmed V and J ends, which lost 5 bases and 3 bases, there was a span of 8 bases. DNA of the CDR3: TGTGCCAGCAGTCTCTCTGACTACGAGCAGTACTTC. This gives the protein CASSLSDYEQYF. The full variable domain, with the rest looked up from reference TRBV28 and TRBJ2-7, is DVKVTQSSRYLVKRTGEKVFLECVQDMDHENMFWYRQDPGLGLRLIYFSYDVKMKEKGDIPEGYSVSREKKERFSLILESASTNQTSMYLCASSLSDYEQYFGPGTRLTVT.

The chain employs TRBV5-1 and TRBJ2-7; 16 bases are shared with TRBD2. V shed 4 bases and J 3 bases; nucleotides not matched to a gene: 7. The CDR3 length is 17 residues. Germline loops: CDR1 SGHRS, CDR2 YFSETQ. The chain's CDR3 is CASSPGLAGGTSYEQYF. The CDR3 DNA is TGCGCCAGCAGCCCGGGACTAGCGGGAGGGACTAGCTACGAGCAGTACTTC.

CDR3 in DNA: TGTGCCAGCAACTCGTGGGACACTGAAGCTTTCTTT. Its protein is CASNSWDTEAFF. This chain joins TRBV2 and TRBJ1-1; no clear D gene. V lost 7 bases and J lost 3, with 9 bases in between. This CDR3 contains 12 residues. Germline-derived CDR1 and CDR2 are SNHLY and FYNNEI.

The rearrangement joins TRBV7-9 to TRBJ2-1; TRBD1 might be the D (6 bases). Germline assignment: CDR1 SEHNR and CDR2 FQNEAQ (reference sequence). Trimming removed 4 bases from V and 7 bases from J, with 14 bases in between. The CDR3 consists of 14 residues. CDR3 nucleotide sequence: TGTGCCAGCAGCTCATCAGTAAGGGGGAATGAGCAGTTCTTC. Encoded protein: CASSSSVRGNEQFF.

The chain carries TRBV5-1 and TRBJ1-2; D remains ambiguous. Deletions cut 4 bases from V and 6 bases from J, with 16 bases between. From germline, CDR1 is SGHRS and CDR2 YFSETQ. The CDR3 is made up of 14 amino acids. CDR3 sequence: CASSPGIGDHGYTF. The CDR3 DNA sequence: TGCGCCAGCAGCCCCGGGATTGGCGACCATGGCTACACCTTC. The full variable domain, completed using reference TRBV5-1 and TRBJ1-2, is KAGVTQTPRYLIKTRGQQVTLSCSPISGHRSVSWYQQTPGQGLQFLFEYFSETQRNKGNFPGRFSGRQFSNSRSEMNVSTLELGDSALYLCASSPGIGDHGYTFGSGTRLTVV.

This chain joins TRBV28 and TRBJ1-3; D remains unclear. The germline V gene has CDR1 MDHEN and CDR2 SYDVKM. Between the trimmed V and J ends, which lost 2 bases and 9 bases, there was a span of 17 bases. This CDR3 is 15 amino acids long. In DNA form, the CDR3 reads TGTGCCAGCAGTTTAACGGACTCGCCCCGGGGCACCATATATTTT. Its translation: CASSLTDSPRGTIYF. Together with reference TRBV28 and TRBJ1-3, the CDR3 gives the full variable domain: DVKVTQSSRYLVKRTGEKVFLECVQDMDHENMFWYRQDPGLGLRLIYFSYDVKMKEKGDIPEGYSVSREKKERFSLILESASTNQTSMYLCASSLTDSPRGTIYFGEGSWLTVV.

The chain joins TRBV7-6 to TRBJ2-2, with D perhaps given as TRBD1 or TRBD2 (6 bases each). The CDR3 contains 15 residues. The ends were cut back, 3 bases at V and 7 bases at J, with 15 bases in the middle. Germline V CDR1 and CDR2: SGHVS, FNYEAQ. The CDR3 nucleotides read TGTGCCAGCAGCTTTGCGTTGGGGGGCATCGGGGAGCTGTTTTTT. This codes for CASSFALGGIGELFF. The full variable domain, its missing parts supplied by reference TRBV7-6 and TRBJ2-2, is GAGVSQSPRYKVTKRGQDVALRCDPISGHVSLYWYRQALGQGPEFLTYFNYEAQQDKSGLPNDRFSAERPEGSISTLTIQRTEQRDSAMYRCASSFALGGIGELFFGEGSRLTVL.